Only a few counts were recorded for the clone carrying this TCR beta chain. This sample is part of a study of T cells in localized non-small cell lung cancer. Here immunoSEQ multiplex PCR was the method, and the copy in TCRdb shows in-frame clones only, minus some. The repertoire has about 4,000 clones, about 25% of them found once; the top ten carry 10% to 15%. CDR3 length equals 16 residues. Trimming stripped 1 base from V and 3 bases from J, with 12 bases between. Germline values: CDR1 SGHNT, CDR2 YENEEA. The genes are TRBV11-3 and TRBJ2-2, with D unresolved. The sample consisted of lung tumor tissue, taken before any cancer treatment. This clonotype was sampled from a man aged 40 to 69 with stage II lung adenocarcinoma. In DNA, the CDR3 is TGTGCCAGCAGCTTAGTAGCCGGATTCGACACCGGGGAGCTGTTTTTT. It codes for CASSLVAGFDTGELFF.